The next 22 T cell receptor beta chains were all read from a single sample in a study of T-cell reconstitution after alpha-beta-depleted transplantation in children. As it was prepared, the TCRbeta library received unique molecular identifiers. From the PCR reads, TCRdb called clonotypes with MiXCR, one entry per CDR3 protein. Of approximately 500,000 distinct CDR3 sequences in the sample, over 20% were seen once. The material was PBMCs, obtained before TCRalphabeta/CD19-depleted stem cell transplant. Receptor source: a boy younger than two with Wiskott-Aldrich syndrome, due to receive a stem cell transplant.

V usage is TRBV10-3 and J usage is TRBJ2-7, with D tentatively TRBD2 (6 bases). There are 15 residues in the CDR3. V gave up 4 bases and J gave up 2 bases, with 15 bases separating them. Germline-derived CDR1 and CDR2 are ENHRY and SYGVKD. CDR3 sequence: CAISGKAGMAYEQYF. The CDR3 DNA reads TGTGCCATCAGTGGTAAGGCGGGAATGGCCTACGAGCAGTACTTC.

J is TRBJ1-6 and V is TRBV12-3 or TRBV12-4; the match to TRBD1 covers 8 bases. The CDR3 sequence is 17 residues long. Germline trimming cut 0 bases from V and 11 bases from J; bases unmatched to any gene: 12. Here the CDR3 reads CASSLALLTGEGTPLHF. The CDR3 DNA reads TGTGCCAGCAGTTTAGCTTTATTGACAGGGGAAGGGACACCCCTCCACTTT.

The chain employs TRBV5-1 and TRBJ2-1; D may be TRBD1 (6 bases). From germline, CDR1 is SGHRS and CDR2 YFSETQ. Deletions cut 4 bases from V and 5 bases from J, with 13 bases between. This CDR3 has 14 residues. CDR3 sequence: CASSAGTINNEQFF. The CDR3 DNA is TGCGCCAGCAGCGCCGGGACAATCAACAATGAGCAGTTCTTC.

V is TRBV12-3 or TRBV12-4 and J is TRBJ2-2; a possible D gene is TRBD1 (5 bases). This CDR3 comprises 17 residues. V was shortened by 6 bases and J by 1 base, with 18 bases between the two germline ends. CDR3 in amino acids: CASSPVLGRENTGELFF. Here the CDR3 DNA reads TGTGCCAGCAGCCCTGTTCTTGGCAGGGAGAACACCGGGGAGCTGTTTTTT.

This clonotype was seen more than once but under ten times. The CDR3 DNA is TGTGCCAGCAGCTTGGGACAGACAAGAAACACCATATATTTT. This translates into CASSLGQTRNTIYF. This chain uses TRBV5-6 with TRBJ1-3; tentative D call: TRBD1 (5 bases). The CDR3 has 14 residues. Germline V gene sequence: CDR1 SGHDT, CDR2 YYEEEE. Trimming stripped 0 bases from V and 5 bases from J, with 9 bases between.

This chain uses TRBV7-9 with TRBJ1-1; 7 bases map to TRBD1. Germline CDR1 and CDR2: SEHNR and FQNEAQ (reference sequence). CDR3 length: 14 amino acids. The V and J ends lost 3 bases and 1 base, in that order; junction bases with no gene match: 2. CDR3 region: CASSFYRGNTEAFF. In DNA form, the CDR3 reads TGTGCCAGCAGCTTCTACAGGGGGAACACTGAAGCTTTCTTT. Full variable domain (missing parts from reference TRBV7-9 and TRBJ1-1): DTGVSQNPRHKITKRGQNVTFRCDPISEHNRLYWYRQTLGQGPEFLTYFQNEAQLEKSRLLSDRFSAERPKGSFSTLEIQRTEQGDSAMYLCASSFYRGNTEAFFGQGTRLTVV.

The V and J genes are TRBV25-1 and TRBJ1-3; the D gene is possibly TRBD1 (5 bases). Trimming shortened V by 3 bases and J by 0 bases, and 12 bases separated the two germline ends. CDR1 and CDR2 from the germline V gene are MGHDK and SYGVNS. The CDR3 loop spans 16 amino acids. In nucleotides, the CDR3 is TGTGCCAGCAGTGATCGACAGACCGGCTCTGGAAACACCATATATTTT. Translation: CASSDRQTGSGNTIYF.

The CDR3 bases are TGCAGTGCCACCCGGCAAACGTATGAGCAGTTCTTC. Translating gives CSATRQTYEQFF. V gene TRBV20-1 combines with J gene TRBJ2-1; D is unresolved. The germline CDR1 and CDR2 sequences are DFQATT and SNEGSKA (reference sequence). This CDR3 comprises 12 residues. V lost 6 bases and J 8 bases, leaving 14 bases between the germline ends.

V gene TRBV2 combines with J gene TRBJ2-4; D ambiguous. V was shortened by 2 bases and J by 7 bases, with 6 bases between the two germline ends. The germline gives CDR1 SNHLY, CDR2 FYNNEI. The CDR3 loop spans 12 amino acids. CDR3 residues: CASSESANIQYF. The CDR3 region has the DNA TGTGCCAGCAGTGAATCTGCCAACATTCAGTACTTC.

This clonotype has only a few counts. The V and J genes are TRBV5-5 and TRBJ1-5; no firm D call. Germline-derived CDR1 and CDR2 are SGHKS and YYEKEE (reference sequence). The CDR3 length is 17 residues. V lost 4 bases and J 2 bases, leaving 19 bases between the germline ends. The DNA for the CDR3 is TGTGCCAGCAGCCCTACTTCAGGCGGGCTCGGCAATCAGCCCCAGCATTTT. Residues: CASSPTSGGLGNQPQHF. Looking up the rest from reference TRBV5-5 and TRBJ1-5 gives the full variable domain: DAGVTQSPTHLIKTRGQQVTLRCSPISGHKSVSWYQQVLGQGPQFIFQYYEKEERGRGNFPDRFSARQFPNYSSELNVNALLLGDSALYLCASSPTSGGLGNQPQHFGDGTRLSIL.

This clonotype was seen once. The junction departs from the called germline gene at one end, perhaps through a read error. The gene calls are TRBV30 and TRBJ2-1; 7 bases match TRBD1. The CDR3 covers 13 residues. Germline assignment: CDR1 GTSNPN and CDR2 SVGIG (reference sequence). CDR3 residues: CAWSYYRGDEQLF. CDR3 sequence (DNA): TGTGCCTGGAGTTATTACAGGGGTGATGAGCAGTTGTTC.

The chain couples TRBV5-1 to TRBJ2-1, with D perhaps matching TRBD2 (5 bases). This CDR3 has 12 amino acids. Trimming removed 4 bases at V and 8 bases at J, with 10 bases between. CDR1 SGHRS and CDR2 YFSETQ come from the germline V gene. CDR3 DNA: TGCGCCAGCAGCCCGGAGAGGGATGAGCAGTTCTTC. It encodes CASSPERDEQFF.

V is TRBV20-1 and J is TRBJ2-3; 9 bases are a match to TRBD1. Germline assignment: CDR1 DFQATT and CDR2 SNEGSKA (reference sequence). The CDR3 covers 14 residues. V was clipped by 6 bases and J by 5 bases; unmatched bases: 9. CDR3 loop: CSAHSQGARDTQYF. CDR3 coding DNA: TGCAGTGCGCACTCACAGGGGGCAAGAGATACGCAGTATTTT.

The genes are TRBV7-3 and TRBJ2-2; D is ambiguous. With 0 bases removed from V and 0 bases from J, the gap between germline ends came to 8 bases. The CDR3 contains 16 residues. Germline V gene sequence: CDR1 SGHTA, CDR2 FQGTGA. In DNA form, the CDR3 reads TGTGCCAGCAGCTTAACCTCAGCCGCGAACACCGGGGAGCTGTTTTTT. It codes for CASSLTSAANTGELFF.

This clonotype was recorded a few times. The V and J genes are TRBV12-3 or TRBV12-4 and TRBJ2-2; no definite D call. The CDR3 totals 13 residues. The V end was cut by 2 bases, the J end by 5 bases, with 6 bases between. The CDR3 coding sequence is TGTGCCAGCAGTTTACGGCCGACCGGGGAGCTGTTTTTT. Its translation: CASSLRPTGELFF.

The CDR3 bases are TGTGCCAGCAGCTTAGGGCCACAGGGGACCCAGTACTTC. Protein product: CASSLGPQGTQYF. The chain links TRBV7-8 to TRBJ2-5; a weak D match, TRBD1 (6 bases). CDR1 SGHVS and CDR2 FQNEAQ come from the germline V gene. The CDR3 loop spans 13 amino acids. Trimming pared 1 base from V and 7 bases from J, leaving 10 bases between. The full variable domain, in which reference TRBV7-8 and TRBJ2-5 provide the parts outside the CDR3, is GAGVSQSPRYKVAKRGQDVALRCDPISGHVSLFWYQQALGQGPEFLTYFQNEAQLDKSGLPSDRFFAERPEGSVSTLKIQRTQQEDSAVYLCASSLGPQGTQYFGPGTRLLVL.

The rearrangement links TRBV10-3 to TRBJ2-1; 10 bases line up with TRBD2. Germline V lookup: CDR1 ENHRY, CDR2 SYGVKD. The trim removed 4 bases at V and 2 bases at J, leaving 2 bases unmatched. CDR3 size: 15 residues. In DNA, the CDR3 is TGTGCCATCAGTGCGGGACTAGCGACCTACAATGAGCAGTTCTTC. This gives the protein CAISAGLATYNEQFF.

This clonotype showed up just a few times. The V and J genes are TRBV12-3 or TRBV12-4 and TRBJ1-5, with D maybe TRBD1 (6 bases). The ends were cut back, 3 bases at V and 5 bases at J, with 8 bases in the middle. This CDR3 contains 13 residues. The CDR3 DNA follows: TGTGCCAGCAGTTTCAGGGGCGATCAGCCCCAGCATTTT. Translation gives CASSFRGDQPQHF.

This clonotype was seen more than once but under ten times. The chain links TRBV19 to TRBJ2-1; D gene uncertain. The V and J ends lost 3 bases and 8 bases respectively, with 5 bases between them. This CDR3 comprises 11 residues. Germline CDR1 reads LNHDA; CDR2 reads SQIVND (reference sequence). This CDR3 is CASSMSDEQFF. As DNA, the CDR3 is TGTGCCAGTAGTATGTCCGATGAGCAGTTCTTC.

This clonotype was found many times. The chain carries TRBV10-2 and TRBJ2-4, with TRBD1 identical over 12 bases. V shed 2 bases and J 4 bases; nucleotides not matched to a gene: 6. The CDR3 covers 17 residues. The germline V gene has CDR1 WSHSY and CDR2 SAAADI. The DNA of the CDR3 is TGCGCCAGCAGTGAGCCTCAGGGACAGGGGGCTAAAAACATTCAGTACTTC. Residues: CASSEPQGQGAKNIQYF.

This clonotype was detected a few times. The chain links TRBV30 to TRBJ2-3; tentatively, D is TRBD1 (6 bases). This CDR3 has 14 amino acids. Germline CDR1 and CDR2: GTSNPN and SVGIG (reference sequence). V shed 3 bases and J shed 0 bases, with 10 bases lying between them. CDR3 in DNA: TGTGCCTGGAGCCGGACAGTGAGCACAGATACGCAGTATTTT. Its translation: CAWSRTVSTDTQYF.

The J gene is TRBJ1-4, the V gene TRBV12-3 or TRBV12-4, with 8 positions matching TRBD1. Trimming removed 5 bases from V and 7 bases from J; junction bases left unmatched: 6. The CDR3 sequence is 14 residues long. The CDR3 sequence is CASSLYRGGEKLFF. The CDR3 coding sequence is TGTGCCAGCAGTCTTTACAGGGGGGGTGAAAAACTGTTTTTT.